This entry is about one TCR beta chain. This sample is drawn from a study of T cell responses to AZD1222 COVID-19 vaccine. About the research overall: Pooled in the analysis were second doses at about 4 or about 12 weeks.

The germline V gene encodes CDR1 MNHEY and CDR2 SVGAGI. Between the trimmed V and J ends, which lost 4 bases and 3 bases, there was a span of 9 bases. This CDR3 is built from 13 residues. Libraries were prepared by immunoSEQ multiplex PCR; TCRdb keeps only in-frame clonotypes and omits some of them. The table has approximately 200,000 clones, 85% to 90% seen once. The source of this sequence is an adult in good health. The sequenced sample was peripheral blood, obtained on day 0 of AZD1222 vaccination. The chain recombines TRBV6-5 with TRBJ2-5; weak D call: TRBD1 (6 bases). This CDR3 is CASSWAGEETQYF. CDR3 in DNA: TGTGCCAGCAGTTGGGCAGGGGAAGAGACCCAGTACTTC.